Below are 30 T cell receptor beta chains sequenced from a single sample in a study of Siglec-9 on CD8 T cells in melanoma. TCRdb's table, derived via immunoSEQ multiplex PCR, lists solely in-frame clones and lacks some. This sample has 25,000 to 30,000 clones; 80% occur once, and the top ten carry 5.8%. The material sequenced was Siglec-9- CD8+ T cells sorted from blood. The receptors here all came from a human donor in good health.

This chain links TRBV29-1 with TRBJ1-3; D is possibly TRBD1 (5 bases). The V gene lost 4 bases and the J gene lost 3 bases, with 13 bases spanning the gap. This CDR3 spans 14 amino acids. CDR1 and CDR2 from the germline V gene are SQVTM and ANQGSEA. CDR3 DNA: TGCAGCGTTGGCTTAGGGGAGGATGGAAACACCATATATTTT. It specifies CSVGLGEDGNTIYF.

The J gene is TRBJ2-5, the V gene TRBV27; TRBD1 is a possible D gene (5 bases). The J call may be wrong; the DNA end is better matched by TRBJ2-7. The CDR3 consists of 15 residues. Germline CDR1 and CDR2: MNHEY and SMNVEV (reference sequence). The DNA for the CDR3 is TGTGCCAGCAGTTTAAACACAGGACGAACCTACGAGCAGTACTTC. Its translation: CASSLNTGRTYEQYF.

V and J are TRBV27 and TRBJ2-5; the D is unclear. The CDR3 length is 15 residues. Trimming left V 4 bases short and J 2 bases short, with 14 bases between. Germline CDR1 reads MNHEY; CDR2 reads SMNVEV (reference sequence). The CDR3 region has the DNA TGTGCCAGCAGTTCCCTCCCCCCGTCACAAGAGACCCAGTACTTC. Translation: CASSSLPPSQETQYF.

For this clone: One end of the junction is discordant with germline, which a read error may explain. The chain carries TRBV18 and TRBJ2-2, with 8 bases aligning to TRBD1. Germline CDR1 reads KGHSH; CDR2 reads LQKENI. The CDR3 is 18 residues long. The CDR3 DNA follows: TGTGCCAGCTCGGTTAAAAGCCGGCAGGGGGCGAAGACCGGGGAGCTGTTTTTT. It codes for CASSVKSRQGAKTGELFF.

This chain uses TRBV28 with TRBJ1-1; maybe TRBD1 (5 bases). Trimming removed 5 bases from V and 5 bases from J, with 12 bases in between. Germline loops: CDR1 MDHEN, CDR2 SYDVKM. This CDR3 has 13 amino acids. Written as DNA, the CDR3 is TGTGCCAGCAGTGAAGCGGGGGGTACTGAAGCTTTCTTT. Translated: CASSEAGGTEAFF.

The V call is TRBV2, the J call TRBJ2-7, with 9 bases lining up with TRBD1. Trimming cost V 8 bases and J 6 bases; bases outside gene matches: 11. Germline CDR1 SNHLY, CDR2 FYNNEI. The CDR3 extends over 14 amino acids. The CDR3 DNA reads TGTGCCAGCCGTATCGGACAGGGGATAGTCGAGCAGTACTTC. Translating it yields CASRIGQGIVEQYF.

In this sample, this clone turned up once. The chain uses TRBV7-8 and TRBJ1-4, with D perhaps TRBD1 (5 bases). The CDR3 loop spans 12 amino acids. V was pared by 7 bases and J by 8 bases, with 11 bases between. In germline, CDR1 is SGHVS, CDR2 FQNEAQ. The CDR3 nucleotides are TGTGCCAGCACCCAGGGCCTCGAAAAACTGTTTTTT. Amino acids: CASTQGLEKLFF. Variable domain in full (rest from reference TRBV7-8 and TRBJ1-4): GAGVSQSPRYKVAKRGQDVALRCDPISGHVSLFWYQQALGQGPEFLTYFQNEAQLDKSGLPSDRFFAERPEGSVSTLKIQRTQQEDSAVYLCASTQGLEKLFFGSGTQLSVL.

CDR3 protein: CASIEGQGPYEQYF. Written as DNA, the CDR3 is TGTGCCAGCATAGAGGGACAGGGACCCTACGAGCAGTACTTC. The rearrangement uses TRBV6-1 and TRBJ2-7; TRBD1 matches at 9 bases. The CDR3 covers 14 residues. Germline CDR1 and CDR2: MNHNS and SASEGT. V shed 7 bases and J 2 bases; nucleotides not matched to a gene: 6.

The gene calls are TRBV5-5 and TRBJ2-1, with TRBD2 as a possible D gene (5 bases). Germline CDR1 SGHKS, CDR2 YYEKEE (reference sequence). The V and J ends lost 1 base and 10 bases respectively, with 12 bases between them. The CDR3 runs 13 residues. The DNA for the CDR3 is TGTGCCAGCAGCTTGTCCCCGGAGGAGGAGCAGTTCTTC. Protein product: CASSLSPEEEQFF.

The CDR3 coding sequence is TGTGCCAGCAGTCCGGGACTAGGGGACACCGGGGAGCTGTTTTTT. Residues: CASSPGLGDTGELFF. The chain joins TRBV2 to TRBJ2-2; TRBD2 matches 8 bases. J gave up 3 bases and V 5 bases, and 5 bases lay outside the gene matches. Germline V gives CDR1 SNHLY, CDR2 FYNNEI. The CDR3 runs to 15 residues.

The chain carries TRBV30 and TRBJ1-2; D gene unclear. V gave up 4 bases and J gave up 2 bases, with 11 bases separating them. This CDR3 has 13 amino acids. In germline, CDR1 is GTSNPN, CDR2 SVGIG (reference sequence). The CDR3 protein is CAWTGVQNYGYTF. The DNA of the CDR3 is TGTGCCTGGACCGGGGTCCAAAACTATGGCTACACCTTC.

The CDR3 DNA is TGTGCCAGCAGCTTGACCCTAGGCCTTAATGAAAAACTGTTTTTT. Translating gives CASSLTLGLNEKLFF. V and J are TRBV5-5 and TRBJ1-4; no definite D call. Germline CDR1 is SGHKS and CDR2 is YYEKEE (reference sequence). V gave up 1 base and J gave up 4 bases, with 11 bases separating them. The CDR3 spans 15 residues. The whole variable domain, filled in from reference TRBV5-5 and TRBJ1-4, reads DAGVTQSPTHLIKTRGQQVTLRCSPISGHKSVSWYQQVLGQGPQFIFQYYEKEERGRGNFPDRFSARQFPNYSSELNVNALLLGDSALYLCASSLTLGLNEKLFFGSGTQLSVL.

V gene TRBV6-5 combines with J gene TRBJ1-1, with TRBD1 identical over 7 bases. After removal of 0 bases from V and 5 bases from J, the junction contained 3 bases not matched to a gene. The CDR3 covers 14 residues. Germline CDR1 is MNHEY and CDR2 is SVGAGI. This CDR3 is CASSYSQGGTEAFF. As DNA, the CDR3 is TGTGCCAGCAGTTACTCTCAGGGGGGGACTGAAGCTTTCTTT.

The chain carries TRBV7-8 and TRBJ1-1; TRBD1 might be the D (6 bases). CDR1 is SGHVS and CDR2 is FQNEAQ in the germline V gene. V was shortened by 5 bases and J by 4 bases, with 17 bases between the two germline ends. The CDR3 is 15 amino acids. CDR3 DNA: TGTGCCAGCAGCAGTGGGTCGGGGGCTAGCACTGAAGCTTTCTTT. Translated, it gives CASSSGSGASTEAFF.

The J gene is TRBJ2-1, the V gene TRBV27; the D gene is possibly TRBD2 (6 bases). CDR1 is MNHEY, CDR2 SMNVEV, per germline (reference sequence). The CDR3 contains 13 residues. With 4 bases removed from V and 7 bases from J, the gap between germline ends came to 11 bases. CDR3 region: CASSSGTLNEQFF. The DNA of the CDR3 is TGTGCCAGCAGTTCCGGGACTTTAAATGAGCAGTTCTTC.

The chain uses TRBV7-9 and TRBJ2-2; D may be TRBD1 (6 bases). This CDR3 spans 14 amino acids. Between the trimmed V and J ends, which lost 4 bases and 8 bases, there was a span of 14 bases. Germline assignment: CDR1 SEHNR and CDR2 FQNEAQ (reference sequence). CDR3 nucleotide sequence: TGTGCCAGCAGCTCGACAGGTTTCGCAGGGGAGCTGTTTTTT. Amino acid sequence: CASSSTGFAGELFF. Based on the CDR3 plus reference TRBV7-9 and TRBJ2-2, the full variable domain is DTGVSQNPRHKITKRGQNVTFRCDPISEHNRLYWYRQTLGQGPEFLTYFQNEAQLEKSRLLSDRFSAERPKGSFSTLEIQRTEQGDSAMYLCASSSTGFAGELFFGEGSRLTVL.

The chain recombines TRBV7-9 with TRBJ1-5; perhaps TRBD1 as D (6 bases). CDR1 is SEHNR, CDR2 FQNEAQ, per germline (reference sequence). Trimming removed 2 bases at V and 5 bases at J, with 16 bases between. The CDR3 contains 16 residues. The CDR3 is CASSLSTGGGYQPQHF. The DNA of the CDR3 is TGTGCCAGCAGCTTATCAACGGGGGGCGGGTATCAGCCCCAGCATTTT.

V gene TRBV11-2 combines with J gene TRBJ2-1; 13 bases map to TRBD2. The germline gives CDR1 SGHAT, CDR2 FQNNGV. This CDR3 comprises 15 residues. V lost 2 bases to trimming and J lost 6 bases; unmatched junction nucleotides: 1. For the CDR3, the DNA is TGTGCCAGCAGCTTAACTAGCGGGAGGGGCAATGAGCAGTTCTTC. It is translated as CASSLTSGRGNEQFF.

The chain couples TRBV5-6 to TRBJ2-3; D perhaps matches TRBD1 (5 bases). V lost 5 bases to trimming and J lost 4 bases, with 14 bases between them. This CDR3 contains 14 residues. Germline loops: CDR1 SGHDT, CDR2 YYEEEE. The CDR3 coding sequence is TGTGCCAGCAGAGGGGCTGCTGGGCCAGATACGCAGTATTTT. This codes for CASRGAAGPDTQYF.

The CDR3 is CASSAPWALRDEQYF. DNA for the CDR3: TGTGCCAGCAGCGCCCCGTGGGCTCTCCGGGACGAGCAGTACTTC. This sequence joins TRBV7-9 and TRBJ2-7; D remains ambiguous. This CDR3 has 15 amino acids. V lost 5 bases to trimming and J lost 5 bases, with 19 bases between them. Looked up from germline, CDR1 is SEHNR and CDR2 is FQNEAQ (reference sequence). The variable domain in full, completed from reference TRBV7-9 and TRBJ2-7, reads DTGVSQNPRHKITKRGQNVTFRCDPISEHNRLYWYRQTLGQGPEFLTYFQNEAQLEKSRLLSDRFSAERPKGSFSTLEIQRTEQGDSAMYLCASSAPWALRDEQYFGPGTRLTVT.

The chain carries TRBV4-1 and TRBJ2-2; D is unresolved. The CDR3 contains 13 residues. From germline, CDR1 is MGHRA and CDR2 YSYEKL. V was clipped by 5 bases and J by 3 bases, with 7 bases between them. This CDR3 is CASSYHHTGELFF. Here the CDR3 DNA reads TGCGCCAGCAGCTATCACCACACCGGGGAGCTGTTTTTT.

The chain has TRBV6-6 and TRBJ2-3, with D perhaps matching TRBD1 or TRBD2 (5 bases each). This CDR3 has 16 residues. The germline V gene has CDR1 MNHNY and CDR2 SVGAGI (reference sequence). V was trimmed by 6 bases and J by 2 bases, leaving 18 bases between them. Written as DNA, the CDR3 is TGTGCCAGCAGCTCGGTTGGGACCGTTGACACAGATACGCAGTATTTT. This codes for CASSSVGTVDTDTQYF.

The CDR3 loop reads CASTAGDRGPTNEKLFF. As DNA, the CDR3 is TGTGCCAGCACCGCGGGGGACAGGGGGCCAACTAATGAAAAACTGTTTTTT. The gene calls are TRBV27 and TRBJ1-4; 12 nucleotides match TRBD1. V dropped 7 bases and J dropped 0; count of bases not matched to a gene: 6. Germline V gene lookup returns CDR1 MNHEY and CDR2 SMNVEV (reference sequence). The CDR3 runs 17 residues.

The chain employs TRBV27 and TRBJ1-2, with D perhaps TRBD1 (6 bases). The CDR3 is made up of 12 amino acids. V lost 10 bases to trimming and J lost 6 bases, with 15 bases between them. Germline-derived CDR1 and CDR2 are MNHEY and SMNVEV (reference sequence). The CDR3 here is CATKLQGNGYTF. CDR3 coding DNA: TGTGCCACCAAACTCCAGGGGAATGGCTACACCTTC.

The chain joins TRBV4-1 to TRBJ2-1; 9 bases are a match to TRBD1. Germline-derived CDR1 and CDR2 are MGHRA and YSYEKL. The CDR3 sequence is 15 residues long. The junction had 11 bases not matched to a gene; V was cut back by 6 bases and J by 8 bases. The CDR3 loop reads CASRLRDRASDEQFF. The CDR3, as DNA: TGCGCCAGCAGGCTGCGGGACAGGGCGAGCGATGAGCAGTTCTTC.

The V and J genes are TRBV4-2 and TRBJ2-7; 12 bases map to TRBD2. V was clipped by 0 bases and J by 3 bases; unmatched bases: 15. This CDR3 contains 20 residues. Germline CDR1 LGHNA, CDR2 YNFKEQ. The CDR3 loop reads CASSQEGPPLAGGWVYEQYF. The CDR3 DNA is TGTGCCAGCAGCCAAGAAGGTCCCCCCCTAGCGGGGGGGTGGGTCTACGAGCAGTACTTC.

The chain is built from TRBV5-6 and TRBJ2-7, with D possibly matching TRBD2 (6 bases). Germline values: CDR1 SGHDT, CDR2 YYEEEE. The CDR3 extends over 14 amino acids. Trimming removed 4 bases from V and 2 bases from J, with 13 bases in between. The CDR3 sequence: CASSVTSYPYEQYV. The CDR3 DNA sequence: TGTGCCAGCAGCGTTACTAGCTACCCCTACGAGCAGTACGTC.

This clone ranks as large. Other DNA sequences in the sample encode the same CDR3. The chain is built from TRBV7-6 and TRBJ1-1; tentatively, D is TRBD1 (5 bases). The germline V gene encodes CDR1 SGHVS and CDR2 FNYEAQ. The ends were cut back, 1 base at V and 5 bases at J, with 8 bases in the middle. CDR3 length equals 13 residues. The CDR3 DNA reads as TGTGCCAGCAGCTTAGGGACAAGGACTGAAGCTTTCTTT. Translated, it gives CASSLGTRTEAFF.

The chain recombines TRBV5-1 with TRBJ2-7; tentatively, D is TRBD1 (6 bases). With 4 bases removed from V and 2 bases from J, the gap between germline ends came to 13 bases. The CDR3 contains 14 residues. CDR1 and CDR2 (germline): SGHRS, YFSETQ. This chain's CDR3 is CASSPIAGAYEQYV. For the CDR3, the DNA is TGCGCCAGCAGCCCAATTGCAGGGGCCTACGAGCAGTACGTC.

This clone was found a few times. The chain employs TRBV6-5 and TRBJ2-7; 11 positions match TRBD1. The junction had 5 bases not matched to a gene; V was cut back by 6 bases and J by 4 bases. CDR3 size: 14 residues. Germline V gives CDR1 MNHEY, CDR2 SVGAGI. CDR3 nucleotide sequence: TGTGCCAGCAGCCCGGGACAGGGGGGTTACGAGCAGTACTTC. Residues: CASSPGQGGYEQYF.